Listed here are 12 T cell receptor beta chains from one sample, sequenced in a study of shared clonotypes between healthy human individuals. TCRdb's table, derived via immunoSEQ multiplex PCR, lists solely in-frame clones and lacks some. The table shows more than 1 million clones, with approximately 80% occurring only once. The specimen sequenced was memory CD4+ T cells from PBMCs. The sample's subset: CD45RA-negative fraction. The receptors stem from a man aged 18 to 30 in good health. Some clones in this sample may be carry-over from other donors' samples.

V usage is TRBV28 and J usage is TRBJ2-1; 8 bases match TRBD1. Germline CDR1 MDHEN, CDR2 SYDVKM. The CDR3 runs to 13 residues. The V gene end was trimmed by 5 bases and the J gene end by 8 bases; junction bases not matched to a gene: 5. In nucleotides, the CDR3 is TGTGCCAGCAGTACTGGACAGGGCTATGAGCAGTTCTTC. Translation: CASSTGQGYEQFF.

The rearrangement links TRBV9 to TRBJ2-3; 13 nucleotides align to TRBD2. J was trimmed by 4 bases and V by 4 bases; bases with no gene match: 6. The CDR3 is 16 amino acids. Per the germline V gene, CDR1 is SGDLS and CDR2 is YYNGEE. The CDR3 region has the DNA TGTGCCAGCAGCATGACTAGCGGGAGGAACGCAGATACGCAGTATTTT. Translating gives CASSMTSGRNADTQYF.

The J gene is TRBJ1-5, the V gene TRBV7-2; D unresolved. The V end was cut by 5 bases, the J end by 4 bases, with 12 bases between. The CDR3 runs to 14 residues. The germline CDR1 and CDR2 sequences are SGHTA and FQGNSA. The CDR3 region has the DNA TGTGCCAGCAGCCAGAGGCGGAATAATCAGCCCCAGCATTTT. Translating it yields CASSQRRNNQPQHF.

As to this clone: A read error is the likely source, as a far larger clone sits one nucleotide away. This sample includes further DNA sequences coding for the same CDR3. J is TRBJ2-7 and V is TRBV27, with 7 bases identical to TRBD1. CDR3 length: 13 amino acids. Trimming at V came to 8 bases and at J to 7 bases, leaving 11 bases not matched to a gene. Germline V CDR1 and CDR2: MNHEY, SMNVEV (reference sequence). This CDR3 reads CASRRDSYYEQYF. The CDR3 nucleotides are TGTGCCAGCCGCCGGGACAGCTACTATGAGCAGTACTTC.

The chain is built from TRBV5-1 and TRBJ1-3; D might be TRBD1 (5 bases). This CDR3 is 14 amino acids long. Germline loops: CDR1 SGHRS, CDR2 YFSETQ. V was trimmed by 0 bases and J by 8 bases, leaving 12 bases between them. CDR3: CASSLGGQGDTIYF. CDR3 DNA sequence: TGCGCCAGCAGCTTGGGCGGGCAGGGTGACACCATATATTTT.

The V and J genes are TRBV5-1 and TRBJ2-5; 7 bases line up with TRBD1. Germline V gives CDR1 SGHRS, CDR2 YFSETQ. The CDR3 has 15 residues. Germline trimming cut 4 bases from V and 2 bases from J; bases unmatched to any gene: 8. The CDR3 DNA reads as TGCGCCAGCAGCCTGGGGGCGACAGGGCAAGAGACCCAGTACTTC. It yields the protein CASSLGATGQETQYF.

V is TRBV5-1 and J is TRBJ2-1; 8 bases are a match to TRBD2. Germline trimming cut 1 base from V and 4 bases from J; bases unmatched to any gene: 10. The CDR3 totals 17 residues. Per germline, CDR1 SGHRS and CDR2 YFSETQ. CDR3 sequence reads: CASSLLRAGVVYNEQFF. In DNA form, the CDR3 reads TGCGCCAGCAGCTTGCTCCGAGCGGGAGTAGTTTACAATGAGCAGTTCTTC.

The V and J genes are TRBV7-9 and TRBJ2-3, with TRBD2 matching 7 bases. Trimming took 8 bases from V and 4 from J; bases not matched to a gene: 12. This CDR3 comprises 15 residues. Germline CDR1 reads SEHNR; CDR2 reads FQNEAQ (reference sequence). CDR3 sequence: CASPAPSGNPDTQYF. CDR3 bases: TGTGCCAGCCCGGCCCCCAGCGGGAACCCAGATACGCAGTATTTT.

CDR3 loop: CASSRTRAAGEQYF. The CDR3 DNA sequence: TGTGCCAGCAGCCGAACCAGGGCAGCGGGCGAGCAGTACTTC. The chain carries TRBV11-2 and TRBJ2-7, with TRBD2 as a possible D gene (6 bases). V lost 5 bases, J lost 6 bases, and 17 bases lay in between. The CDR3 covers 14 residues. Germline V gives CDR1 SGHAT, CDR2 FQNNGV.

V gene TRBV4-1 combines with J gene TRBJ2-7; D call uncertain. The germline V gene has CDR1 MGHRA and CDR2 YSYEKL. Trimming removed 8 bases at V and 3 bases at J, with 14 bases between. The CDR3 consists of 13 residues. The CDR3 DNA sequence: TGCGCCAGCCGCCCAGCGAGTGGCTACGAGCAGTACTTC. It codes for CASRPASGYEQYF.

The chain couples TRBV5-1 to TRBJ2-7, with 12 nucleotides matching TRBD2. Unmatched junction bases numbered 4, after V lost 4 bases and J lost 5 bases. The V gene's germline CDR1 is SGHRS and CDR2 YFSETQ. The CDR3 consists of 14 residues. CDR3 protein: CASSGGLAGHEQYF. CDR3 sequence (DNA): TGCGCCAGCAGCGGAGGACTAGCGGGGCACGAGCAGTACTTC.

This sequence joins TRBV15 and TRBJ2-7; 9 bases line up with TRBD2. CDR3 length: 15 residues. Looked up from germline, CDR1 is LNHNV and CDR2 is YYDKDF (reference sequence). V was pared by 1 base and J by 3 bases, with 4 bases of the junction left unmatched. The DNA for the CDR3 is TGTGCCACCAGCAGAGCCGGGACTAGCCGCTACGAGCAGTACTTC. It codes for CATSRAGTSRYEQYF.